The rows below give T cell receptor beta chains drawn from one sample of a study of radiotherapy plus CTLA-4 blockade in lung cancer. The method was immunoSEQ multiplex PCR; TCRdb's version includes in-frame clones alone and lacks a portion of them. The sample carries tens of thousands of clones, around 72% recorded once. Here the sequenced sample was peripheral blood, taken from a patient treated with radiotherapy plus ipilimumab. All receptors derive from a human donor with non-small cell lung cancer that progressed on radiotherapy plus ipilimumab. Each CDR3 is given with its conserved first and last residue. The D gene is left open where the match is weak. Clone size appears in some rows only: once, few, many, or a class for an expanded clone.

J: TRBJ2-3; size: -; V: TRBV18; D: TRBD1; CDR3: CASSPRGQSTDTQYF; DNA: TGTGCCAGCTCACCACGGGGACAGAGCACAGATACGCAGTATTTT
J: TRBJ1-1; size: -; V: TRBV28; D: -; CDR3: CATSLTEAFF; DNA: TGTGCCACCAGTCTTACTGAAGCTTTCTTT
J: TRBJ1-2; size: once; V: TRBV28; D: TRBD1; CDR3: CASSFGTGRDYGYTF; DNA: TGTGCCAGCAGTTTCGGGACAGGGAGAGACTATGGCTACACCTTC
J: TRBJ2-3; size: -; V: TRBV5-4; D: -; CDR3: CASSERQLSTDTQYF; DNA: TGTGCCAGCAGCGAGCGACAGCTGTCCACAGATACGCAGTATTTT
J: TRBJ1-3; size: once; V: TRBV7-8; D: -; CDR3: CASSFDRGNTIYF; DNA: TGTGCCAGCAGCTTTGACAGGGGAAACACCATATATTTT
J: TRBJ1-2; size: -; V: TRBV7-2; D: TRBD1; CDR3: CASSRQGSAGYTF; DNA: TGTGCCAGCAGCCGACAGGGGTCGGCTGGCTACACCTTC
J: TRBJ2-2; size: -; V: TRBV27; D: -; CDR3: CASSLSIANTGELFF; DNA: TGTGCCAGCAGTTTGAGTATCGCGAACACCGGGGAGCTGTTTTTT
J: TRBJ1-1; size: -; V: TRBV18; D: -; CDR3: CASSRRVVSVNTEAFF; DNA: TGTGCCAGCTCACGGCGAGTGGTTTCGGTGAACACTGAAGCTTTCTTT
J: TRBJ2-7; size: -; V: TRBV2; D: TRBD2; CDR3: CASSDLAGGNEQYF; DNA: TGTGCCAGCAGTGATTTAGCGGGAGGGAACGAGCAGTACTTC
J: TRBJ2-6; size: -; V: TRBV30; D: -; CDR3: CAWSVLTGRFFSGANVLTF; DNA: TGTGCCTGGAGTGTACTAACCGGCAGGTTCTTCTCTGGGGCCAACGTCCTGACTTTC
J: TRBJ2-2; size: -; V: TRBV30; D: TRBD2; CDR3: CAWEDAAGGRGGELFF; DNA: TGTGCCTGGGAGGATGCCGCGGGGGGGCGTGGCGGGGAGCTGTTTTTT
J: TRBJ2-1; size: -; V: TRBV28; D: TRBD2; CDR3: CASSPLGAGGYNEQFF; DNA: TGTGCCAGCAGCCCCCTGGGAGCGGGAGGCTACAATGAGCAGTTCTTC
J: TRBJ2-7; size: many; V: TRBV30; D: TRBD1; CDR3: CAWSVQGALSYEQYF; DNA: TGTGCCTGGAGTGTACAGGGGGCCCTCTCCTACGAGCAGTACTTC
J: TRBJ1-2; size: -; V: TRBV29-1; D: TRBD1; CDR3: CSVVEGELGQNYGYTF; DNA: TGCAGCGTTGTAGAGGGGGAGTTGGGACAGAACTATGGCTACACCTTC
J: TRBJ2-2; size: -; V: TRBV11-3; D: -; CDR3: CASSLSGTVGELFF; DNA: TGTGCCAGCAGCTTATCTGGAACCGTAGGGGAGCTGTTTTTT
J: TRBJ1-5; size: few; V: TRBV6-5; D: -; CDR3: CATRAGDQPQHF; DNA: TGTGCCACACGGGCCGGGGATCAGCCCCAGCATTTT
J: TRBJ1-1; size: -; V: TRBV6-1; D: -; CDR3: CASSETGRTEAFF; DNA: TGTGCCAGCAGTGAAACGGGGCGGACTGAAGCTTTCTTT
J: TRBJ2-5; size: -; V: TRBV4-1; D: -; CDR3: CASSQDDRSQETQYF; DNA: TGCGCCAGCAGCCAAGATGATCGGAGTCAAGAGACCCAGTACTTC
J: TRBJ2-1; size: -; V: TRBV25-1; D: TRBD1; CDR3: CASSGRQGVHNEQFF; DNA: TGTGCCAGCAGTGGCCGACAGGGGGTCCACAATGAGCAGTTCTTC
J: TRBJ2-2; size: -; V: TRBV7-8; D: TRBD1; CDR3: CASSPGGQGGAGELFF; DNA: TGTGCCAGCAGCCCCGGTGGACAGGGTGGTGCCGGGGAGCTGTTTTTT